This T cell receptor beta chain is drawn from a study of cytomegalovirus exposure and HLA in healthy donors. Findings and limits, study-wide: Whilst most TCR sequences proved rare, a subset of public TCRs occurred across many donors.

Turning to this clone: Antigen: not known.

Germline loops: CDR1 GTSNPN, CDR2 SVGIG (reference sequence). The junction had 9 bases not matched to a gene; V was cut back by 2 bases and J by 8 bases. This CDR3 spans 15 amino acids. Sequencing used immunoSEQ multiplex PCR; TCRdb keeps in-frame clones, though not all of them. The sample shows about 360,000 clones, 86% of them seen only once. The V gene is TRBV30, the J gene TRBJ2-1; TRBD2 agrees at 10 bases. This clonotype was sampled from a young woman in good health and CMV-seronegative. The sequencing sample was made of PBMCs. The CDR3 reads CAWSSSGSMGDEQFF. CDR3 in DNA: TGTGCCTGGAGTTCTAGCGGGAGTATGGGGGATGAGCAGTTCTTC. The complete variable domain, with remaining parts taken from reference TRBV30 and TRBJ2-1, reads SQTIHQWPATLVQPVGSPLSLECTVEGTSNPNLYWYRQAAGRGLQLLFYSVGIGQISSEVPQNLSASRPQDRQFILSSKKLLLSDSGFYLCAWSSSGSMGDEQFFGPGTRLTVL.